These T cell receptor beta chains were read from a single sample in a study of post-analysis software for immune sequencing data. In TCRdb, the PCR reads were re-called with MiXCR into one record per CDR3 protein. The data contain roughly 200,000 distinct CDR3 sequences, approximately 29% of them seen just once; the ten biggest clones take up around 3.7%. The sample taken for sequencing was blood. Receptor source: a girl aged 2-17 years with multiple sclerosis. The CDR3 runs from the conserved cysteine through the conserved F or W. A D gene is named only where the DNA matches it firmly. Only part of the rows carry a size: once, few, many, or a class if the clone is expanded.

>TRBV2|TRBD2|TRBJ2-5|-
CASTGTRSIDEQYF
TGTGCCAGCACCGGGACTAGAAGTATTGATGAGCAGTACTTC
>TRBV7-8|-|TRBJ2-7|-
CASSLARRAQLAYEQYF
TGTGCCAGCAGCTTAGCCCGGAGGGCCCAATTAGCCTACGAGCAGTACTTC
>TRBV25-1|-|TRBJ2-2|few
CASSEEARHTGELFF
TGTGCCAGCAGTGAAGAGGCTAGACACACCGGGGAGCTGTTTTTT
>TRBV27|-|TRBJ2-7|many
CASRPTAQTYEQYF
TGTGCCAGCAGACCGACAGCCCAGACCTACGAGCAGTACTTC
>TRBV29-1|TRBD1|TRBJ2-7|many
CSALGQGTYEQYF
TGCAGCGCCCTCGGACAGGGCACCTACGAGCAGTACTTC
>TRBV3-1|-|TRBJ2-7|-
CASRTWTNKGGYEQYF
TGTGCCAGCAGGACATGGACTAACAAGGGAGGCTACGAGCAGTACTTC
>TRBV4-1|TRBD1|TRBJ1-2|many
CASSQPGQGGGYTF
TGCGCCAGCAGCCAGCCGGGACAGGGAGGTGGCTACACCTTC
>TRBV4-1|-|TRBJ1-1|-
CASSQVGRKGTEAFF
TGCGCCAGCAGCCAAGTGGGCAGGAAGGGCACTGAAGCTTTCTTT
>TRBV5-1|-|TRBJ1-2|few
CASREAGKSYGYTF
TGCGCCAGCAGAGAAGCAGGAAAAAGCTATGGCTACACCTTC
>TRBV7-9|TRBD1|TRBJ2-7|once
CASSPTGLGYEQYF
TGTGCCAGCAGCCCGACAGGGTTAGGCTACGAGCAGTACTTC
>TRBV20-1|-|TRBJ2-5|many
CSASDGQYQETQYF
TGCAGTGCTAGCGACGGACAGTACCAAGAGACCCAGTACTTC
>TRBV6-5|TRBD1|TRBJ2-7|many
CASSDRYPYEQYF
TGTGCCAGTTCGGACAGGTATCCCTACGAGCAGTACTTC
>TRBV20-1|TRBD2|TRBJ2-7|-
CSARDPRTSGVSYEQYF
TGCAGTGCTAGAGATCCACGGACTAGCGGGGTTTCCTACGAGCAGTACTTC
>TRBV20-1|-|TRBJ1-5|many
CSARLRGQPQHF
TGCAGTGCTAGACTTCGGGGTCAGCCCCAGCATTTT
>TRBV5-1|TRBD1|TRBJ1-2|many
CASSLIPGQNYGYTF
TGCGCCAGCAGCTTAATTCCGGGACAGAACTATGGCTACACCTTC
>TRBV6-1|-|TRBJ1-2|-
CASSPTRRGTSNYGYTF
TGTGCCAGCAGTCCAACCCGGCGGGGCACCTCTAACTATGGCTACACCTTC
>TRBV6-2/TRBV6-3|TRBD1|TRBJ1-4|-
CASSYIQGAGEKLFF
TGTGCCAGCAGTTACATACAGGGGGCCGGTGAAAAACTGTTTTTT
>TRBV5-1|-|TRBJ2-4|-
CASSPLSGLDIQYF
TGCGCCAGCAGCCCCTTGTCAGGGTTGGACATTCAGTACTTC
>TRBV9|TRBD2|TRBJ2-1|many
CASSVELAGYNEQFF
TGTGCCAGCAGCGTAGAATTAGCGGGGTACAATGAGCAGTTCTTC
>TRBV12-3/TRBV12-4|-|TRBJ2-2|-
CASTLRADDTGELFF
TGTGCCAGCACCTTAAGGGCAGACGACACCGGGGAACTGTTTTTT
>TRBV7-8|TRBD2|TRBJ2-5|many
CASSPGLAGGGQETQYF
TGTGCCAGCAGCCCGGGACTAGCGGGAGGTGGTCAAGAGACCCAGTACTTC
>TRBV19|-|TRBJ2-1|-
CASRDAGRYNEQFF
TGTGCCAGTAGGGACGCCGGGAGATACAATGAGCAGTTCTTC
>TRBV20-1|-|TRBJ2-3|many
CSARDLGTTDTQYF
TGCAGTGCTAGGGACCTTGGGACCACAGATACGCAGTATTTT
>TRBV29-1|TRBD2|TRBJ2-7|many
CSVRERSGGVHEQYF
TGCAGCGTCCGTGAGCGGTCGGGAGGTGTCCACGAGCAGTACTTC
>TRBV12-3/TRBV12-4|-|TRBJ2-5|-
CASRQSTGAETQYF
TGTGCCAGCAGACAATCGACAGGTGCCGAGACCCAGTACTTC
>TRBV12-3/TRBV12-4|TRBD2|TRBJ2-3|few
CASSPRGAGGPITDTQYF
TGTGCCAGCAGTCCACGAGGGGCGGGAGGCCCCATCACAGATACGCAGTATTTT
>TRBV20-1|TRBD2|TRBJ2-1|few
CSARGASGRKSQFF
TGCAGTGCCCGAGGGGCTAGCGGGAGAAAATCGCAGTTCTTC
>TRBV6-5|-|TRBJ1-4|many
CASSRRDMPEKLFF
TGTGCCAGCAGCCGCCGGGACATGCCTGAAAAACTGTTTTTT